This T cell receptor beta chain is from a study of T cell responses to AZD1222 COVID-19 vaccine. Germline loops: CDR1 MNHEY, CDR2 SVGEGT. This CDR3 has 12 amino acids. V shed 4 bases, J shed 10 bases, and the junction held 6 bases outside the gene matches. The method was immunoSEQ multiplex PCR; TCRdb's version includes in-frame clones alone and lacks a portion of them. The sample contains roughly 150,000 clones, less than 95% of which appear only once. The chain couples TRBV6-2 or TRBV6-3 to TRBJ1-1, with 7 bases that match TRBD1. The sequenced sample was peripheral blood, obtained on day 0 of AZD1222 vaccination. The source is an adult in good health. The CDR3 DNA reads as TGTGCCAGCAGTTCTCGGACAGGTTCAGCTTTCTTT. Translating it yields CASSSRTGSAFF.